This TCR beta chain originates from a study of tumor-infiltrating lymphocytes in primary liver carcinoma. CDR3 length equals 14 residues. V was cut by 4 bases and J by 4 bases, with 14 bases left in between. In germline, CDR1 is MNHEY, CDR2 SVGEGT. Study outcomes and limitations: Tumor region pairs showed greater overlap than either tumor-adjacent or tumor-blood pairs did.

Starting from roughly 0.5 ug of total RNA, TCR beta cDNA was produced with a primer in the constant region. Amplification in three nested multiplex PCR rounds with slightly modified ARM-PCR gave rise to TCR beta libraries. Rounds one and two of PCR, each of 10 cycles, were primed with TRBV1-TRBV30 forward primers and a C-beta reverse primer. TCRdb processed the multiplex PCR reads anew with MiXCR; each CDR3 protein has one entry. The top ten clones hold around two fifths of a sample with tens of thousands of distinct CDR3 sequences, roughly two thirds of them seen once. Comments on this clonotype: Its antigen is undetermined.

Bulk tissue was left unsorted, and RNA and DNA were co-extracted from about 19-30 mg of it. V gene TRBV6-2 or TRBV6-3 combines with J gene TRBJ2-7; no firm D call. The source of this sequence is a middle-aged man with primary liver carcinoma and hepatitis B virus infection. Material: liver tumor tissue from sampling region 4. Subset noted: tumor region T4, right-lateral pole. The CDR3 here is CASSSGSPRYEQYF. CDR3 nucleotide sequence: TGTGCCAGCAGTTCCGGGTCTCCCAGGTACGAGCAGTACTTC.